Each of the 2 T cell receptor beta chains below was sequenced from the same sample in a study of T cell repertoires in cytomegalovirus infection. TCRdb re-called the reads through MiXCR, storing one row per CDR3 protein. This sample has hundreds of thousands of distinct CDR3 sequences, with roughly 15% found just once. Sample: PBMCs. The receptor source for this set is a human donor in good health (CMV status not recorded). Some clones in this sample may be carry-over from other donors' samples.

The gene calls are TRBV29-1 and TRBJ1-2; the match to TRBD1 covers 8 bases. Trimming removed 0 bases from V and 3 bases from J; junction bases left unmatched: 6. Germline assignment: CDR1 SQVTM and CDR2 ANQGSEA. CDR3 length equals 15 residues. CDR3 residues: CSVEDWTGSDYGYTF. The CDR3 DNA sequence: TGCAGCGTTGAAGATTGGACAGGGTCGGACTATGGCTACACCTTC.

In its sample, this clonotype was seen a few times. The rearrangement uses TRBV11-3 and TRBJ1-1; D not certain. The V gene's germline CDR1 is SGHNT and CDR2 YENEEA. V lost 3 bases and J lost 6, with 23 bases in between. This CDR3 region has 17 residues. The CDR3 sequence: CASSFSAAKGLLAEAFF. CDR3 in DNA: TGTGCCAGCAGCTTCTCCGCTGCAAAAGGTTTATTGGCTGAAGCTTTCTTT.